Following are 10 T cell receptor beta chains from one sample sequenced in a study of cytomegalovirus exposure and HLA in healthy donors. The PCR contained 60 Vbeta and 13 Jbeta primers. Using immunoSEQ multiplex PCR, the repertoire was profiled, and TCRdb retains in-frame clones only, with some absent. The sample has about 160,000 clones; roughly three quarters are singletons. Sequenced input: PBMCs. Every receptor here comes from a man in his forties in good health and CMV-seropositive.

The chain has TRBV7-6 and TRBJ1-4; 7 nucleotides line up with TRBD1. There are 15 residues in the CDR3. Germline V lookup: CDR1 SGHVS, CDR2 FNYEAQ. The V segment lost 4 bases and the J segment 2 bases; nucleotides outside the gene matches: 4. This CDR3 reads CASSYVRGTNEKLFF. Here the CDR3 DNA reads TGTGCCAGCAGCTACGTCAGGGGGACTAATGAAAAACTGTTTTTT.

This clone is a singleton in its sample. This sequence joins TRBV6-5 and TRBJ2-7, with TRBD2 as a possible D gene (6 bases). The CDR3 is 14 amino acids. V was pared by 7 bases and J by 1 base, with 14 bases between. The germline V gene encodes CDR1 MNHEY and CDR2 SVGAGI. CDR3: CASTSQGGSYEQYF. In DNA, the CDR3 is TGTGCCAGCACCTCCCAGGGAGGTTCCTACGAGCAGTACTTC.

The rearrangement uses TRBV7-2 and TRBJ2-5, with D perhaps matching TRBD2 (5 bases). This CDR3 is 13 amino acids long. Germline V CDR1 and CDR2: SGHTA, FQGNSA. Trimming cost V 2 bases and J 5 bases, with 9 bases left between them. CDR3 loop: CASSLSRGETQYF. The CDR3 bases are TGTGCCAGCAGCTTATCGAGAGGGGAGACCCAGTACTTC.

The J gene is TRBJ1-3, the V gene TRBV11-2, with TRBD1 identical over 8 bases. The germline CDR1 and CDR2 sequences are SGHAT and FQNNGV. This CDR3 comprises 17 residues. J was trimmed by 0 bases and V by 1 base; bases with no gene match: 5. CDR3 DNA sequence: TGTGCCAGCAGCTTAGGTTGGGACAGGAGCTCTGGAAACACCATATATTTT. This codes for CASSLGWDRSSGNTIYF.

The chain carries TRBV10-3 and TRBJ1-5; D perhaps matches TRBD1 (5 bases). Germline CDR1 and CDR2: ENHRY and SYGVKD. Trimming cost V 8 bases and J 0 bases, with 8 bases left between them. The CDR3 is 13 residues long. The CDR3 bases are TGTGCCATCCAGGGTTATAGCAATCAGCCCCAGCATTTT. Protein product: CAIQGYSNQPQHF.

The V and J genes are TRBV7-2 and TRBJ2-2; D gene ambiguous. The CDR3 covers 13 residues. The germline CDR1 and CDR2 sequences are SGHTA and FQGNSA. The V and J ends lost 2 bases and 8 bases respectively, with 9 bases between them. The CDR3 loop is CASSLRVSGELFF. The CDR3 DNA reads TGTGCCAGCAGCTTACGAGTTTCGGGGGAGCTGTTTTTT.

V usage is TRBV6-5 and J usage is TRBJ2-1; D perhaps matches TRBD2 (5 bases). Trimming shortened V by 5 bases and J by 6 bases, and 14 bases separated the two germline ends. This CDR3 has 14 residues. The V gene's germline CDR1 is MNHEY and CDR2 SVGAGI. CDR3 in amino acids: CASSHNTAGNEQFF. The CDR3 nucleotides read TGTGCCAGCAGTCACAACACGGCGGGCAATGAGCAGTTCTTC.

This chain links TRBV27 with TRBJ1-3; maybe TRBD1 (5 bases). Per germline, CDR1 MNHEY and CDR2 SMNVEV (reference sequence). The V and J ends lost 5 bases and 2 bases respectively, with 13 bases between them. This CDR3 contains 15 residues. The CDR3 DNA is TGTGCCAGCAGTCCGCGGGGGGGAGCTGGAAACACCATATATTTT. It yields the protein CASSPRGGAGNTIYF.

This sequence joins TRBV29-1 and TRBJ1-4; 7 bases line up with TRBD1. Germline-derived CDR1 and CDR2 are SQVTM and ANQGSEA. V trimming: 4 bases; J trimming: 8 bases; junction bases outside the gene matches: 7. The CDR3 has 13 amino acids. The CDR3 coding sequence is TGCAGCGTTGTTTGGACAGGCCTCGAAAAACTGTTTTTT. Amino acid sequence: CSVVWTGLEKLFF.

V and J are TRBV5-1 and TRBJ2-3, with 12 bases lining up with TRBD1. The ends lost 0 bases at V and 5 bases at J; junction bases unmatched: 4. The CDR3 length is 16 residues. Per germline, CDR1 SGHRS and CDR2 YFSETQ. The CDR3 loop reads CASSLEGTGGIDTQYF. CDR3 DNA: TGCGCCAGCAGCTTGGAGGGGACAGGGGGCATAGATACGCAGTATTTT.